This T cell receptor (beta chain) was recorded in a study of blood T cell repertoires in COVID-19. Study-wide context: Researchers got acute and convalescent COVID-19 samples from the United States, Italy and Spain. The cDNA or gDNA used as material had been derived from T cells, B-cell-depleted T cells, or PBMCs.

Germline V gene lookup returns CDR1 MGHRA and CDR2 YSYEKL. The CDR3 has 15 amino acids. With V trimmed by 5 bases and J by 7 bases, 11 bases remained unmatched. Original analysis: How many nucleated cells were present was estimated from reference gene primer amplification. Assay: immunoSEQ multiplex PCR; the TCRdb copy retains only in-frame clones and omits some. From that table come the V and J calls and clone size; the DNA was used to work out D and trimming. The sample lists under 35,000 clones, about 90% occurring once. The rearrangement links TRBV4-1 to TRBJ2-7; 10 bases map to TRBD1. The material sequenced was peripheral blood. This TCR came from a human donor in a cohort sampled during active COVID-19. CDR3: CASSYPGTGAGEQYF. In DNA form, the CDR3 reads TGCGCCAGCAGCTACCCCGGGACAGGGGCGGGTGAGCAGTACTTC.